Listed below are T cell receptor beta chains from one sample, sequenced in a study of neurological immune-mediated disorders. TCRdb re-called the 5' RACE reads with MiXCR, one entry per CDR3 protein. This sample carries some 60,000 distinct CDR3 sequences, approximately 3.7% of them seen once, and the ten largest clones take about 2%. The sample taken for sequencing was PBMCs. The origin of the receptors is a woman aged 45-65 years with multiple sclerosis. The CDR3 runs from the conserved cysteine through the conserved F or W. D genes are given only for firm matches. Not every row has a clone size; where given, it reads once, few, many or a size class.

d_gene	v_gene	j_gene	abundance	CDR3nt	CDR3aa
TRBD1	TRBV11-1	TRBJ1-1	many	TGTGCCAGCAGCCGGGACAGGGGTTCAACTGAAGCTTTCTTT	CASSRDRGSTEAFF
TRBD1	TRBV20-1	TRBJ1-2	many	TGCAGTGCTATCGACGACAGGGCCTATGGCTACACCTTC	CSAIDDRAYGYTF
-	TRBV15	TRBJ2-2	many	TGTGCCACCAGCAGAGGGGACGGGACCGGGGAGCTGTTTTTT	CATSRGDGTGELFF
TRBD1	TRBV5-1	TRBJ1-1	many	TGCGCCAGCAGCCCTGACAGGGACTTAATGGACACTGAAGCTTTCTTT	CASSPDRDLMDTEAFF
TRBD2	TRBV28	TRBJ2-7	many	TGTGCCAGCAGGTCGTCTAGCGGGAGTTACGAGCAGTACTTC	CASRSSSGSYEQYF
-	TRBV25-1	TRBJ2-5	many	TGTGCCAGCAGTAAAGAGAAGGGATCGGGGGAGACCCAGTACTTC	CASSKEKGSGETQYF
-	TRBV15	TRBJ1-5	many	TGTGCCACCAGCAGAGCCCGGGAGCGGGAGTACTATCAGCCCCAGCATTTT	CATSRAREREYYQPQHF
-	TRBV7-6	TRBJ2-3	few	TGTGCCAGCAACAACAGGAGGGGGACAGATACGCAGTATTTT	CASNNRRGTDTQYF
-	TRBV7-9	TRBJ2-5	many	TGTGCCAGCAGCTTAACGACCCAGGGGACCCAGTACTTC	CASSLTTQGTQYF
TRBD2	TRBV20-1	TRBJ2-3	many	TGCAGTGCCCAGAACAGCGGGAGAATGACAGATACGCAGTATTTT	CSAQNSGRMTDTQYF
TRBD2	TRBV12-3/TRBV12-4	TRBJ2-2	many	TGTGCCAGCAGTCTCGGAGCGGGAGTGGGCACCGGGGAGCTGTTTTTT	CASSLGAGVGTGELFF
TRBD1	TRBV7-9	TRBJ1-2	many	TGTGCCAGCAGCTTAGCTGGACAGGGGTTGAGTGGCTACACCTTC	CASSLAGQGLSGYTF
TRBD2	TRBV7-9	TRBJ2-1	few	TGTGCCAGCAGCTTACATTGGGCAGGGGTAGCGGGAGGCGGTGAGCAGTTCTTC	CASSLHWAGVAGGGEQFF
-	TRBV7-2	TRBJ1-1	many	TGTGCCAGCAGCAGGGAATGGGACACTGAAGCTTTCTTT	CASSREWDTEAFF
TRBD2	TRBV20-1	TRBJ2-1	many	TGCAGTGCTAGAGATTCGCGACTAGCGGTTTACAATGAGCAGTTCTTC	CSARDSRLAVYNEQFF
TRBD1	TRBV29-1	TRBJ2-1	many	TGCAGCGTTGGGGGGACAGGAAACTACAATGAGCAGTTCTTC	CSVGGTGNYNEQFF
-	TRBV12-3/TRBV12-4	TRBJ1-2	many	TGTGCCAGCAGTTTCTCGTTCTCTAACTATGGCTACACCTTC	CASSFSFSNYGYTF
-	TRBV4-2	TRBJ2-2	many	TGTGCCAGCAGCCAAGACGTGGGAAACACCGGGGAGCTGTTTTTT	CASSQDVGNTGELFF
TRBD1	TRBV6-2/TRBV6-3	TRBJ1-2	many	TGTGCCAGCAGTGAGACAGGGCCTGGCTACACCTTC	CASSETGPGYTF
-	TRBV12-3/TRBV12-4	TRBJ2-5	many	TGTGCCAGCAGTTACGGGACGACCGGAGAGACCCAGTACTTC	CASSYGTTGETQYF
TRBD2	TRBV20-1	TRBJ2-7	-	TGCAGTGCTAGAAGGGTAGCGGGCTCAACCTACGAGCAGTACTTC	CSARRVAGSTYEQYF
TRBD1	TRBV5-1	TRBJ1-2	many	TGCGCCAGCAGCAGCGGGACAGGGGTTGGCTATGGCTACACCTTC	CASSSGTGVGYGYTF
TRBD2	TRBV20-1	TRBJ2-1	many	TGCAGTGGACTAGCGGGAATAGGGAATGAGCAGTTCTTC	CSGLAGIGNEQFF
TRBD1	TRBV2	TRBJ1-1	many	TGTGCCAGCAGCAAGACAGGGTCGGACACTGAAGCTTTCTTT	CASSKTGSDTEAFF
TRBD1	TRBV4-3	TRBJ2-5	many	TGCGCCAGCAGCCAAGTTTGGACAGGGCGAGAGACCCAGTACTTC	CASSQVWTGRETQYF
-	TRBV4-3	TRBJ1-1	many	TGCGCCAGCAGCCAAATACAGGGGAACACTGAAGCTTTCTTT	CASSQIQGNTEAFF
TRBD1	TRBV20-1	TRBJ1-1	many	TGCAGTGCTCGGACCGGGACAGGGGGCGAAGCTTTCTTT	CSARTGTGGEAFF
TRBD1	TRBV24-1	TRBJ2-1	many	TGTGCCACCAGTGAACCCGGGACAGGAAAAAGTAATGAGCAGTTCTTC	CATSEPGTGKSNEQFF
-	TRBV4-1	TRBJ1-6	many	TGCGCCAGCAGCCAAGATCGGCATAGTAATTCACCCCTCCACTTT	CASSQDRHSNSPLHF
-	TRBV19	TRBJ2-4	few	TGTGCCAGTAACAGGGCGATAGCCAAAAACATTCAGTACTTC	CASNRAIAKNIQYF
-	TRBV20-1	TRBJ1-2	many	TGCAGTGCTAGAGAAGCGACAGATTATGGCTACACCTTC	CSAREATDYGYTF
TRBD1	TRBV3-1	TRBJ2-1	many	TGTGCCAGCAGCGATGGGACAGGGTGGAATGAGCAGTTCTTC	CASSDGTGWNEQFF
-	TRBV5-6	TRBJ1-6	-	TGTGCCAGCAGCTTTTCGGGGGCTTTATATAATTCACCCCTCCACTTT	CASSFSGALYNSPLHF
-	TRBV20-1	TRBJ1-2	many	TGCAGTGCTAGGCCCCACGGAGCTAATAACTATGGCTACACCTTC	CSARPHGANNYGYTF
-	TRBV18	TRBJ1-5	-	TGTGCCAGCTCACCTTCCAATCAGCCCCAGCATTTT	CASSPSNQPQHF
TRBD1	TRBV24-1	TRBJ2-1	many	TGTGCCACCAGTGACAGACTTCCGGGACAGGGGTACGATGAGCAGTTCTTC	CATSDRLPGQGYDEQFF
-	TRBV5-1	TRBJ2-2	many	TGCGCCAGCAGCTTTATCGAGACCGGGGAGCTGTTTTTT	CASSFIETGELFF
-	TRBV11-2	TRBJ2-1	-	TGTGCCAGCAGCCCCGTAGATTCCTACAATGAGCAGTTCTTC	CASSPVDSYNEQFF
TRBD1	TRBV3-1	TRBJ2-3	-	TGTGCCAGCAGCCAAGAAAGGGCAGCGGGACAGGGGGCGATGGATACGCAGTATTTT	CASSQERAAGQGAMDTQYF
TRBD2	TRBV4-2	TRBJ2-7	many	TGTGCCAGCAGCCAAGATTGGGGGACTAGCGGGAGTGAGTACTTC	CASSQDWGTSGSEYF
-	TRBV7-2	TRBJ2-7	many	TGTGCCAGCAGCCAATCTGATGGGCCGTACGAGCAGTACTTC	CASSQSDGPYEQYF
-	TRBV9	TRBJ1-2	many	TGTGCCAGCAGCGTAGGCCTGGCGGCTAACTATGGCTACACCTTC	CASSVGLAANYGYTF
TRBD2	TRBV11-1	TRBJ2-5	many	TGTGCCAGCAGCTTAGAACTAGCGGAAAAAGAGACCCAGTACTTC	CASSLELAEKETQYF
TRBD2	TRBV9	TRBJ2-7	many	TGTGCCAGCAGCCTCGGGGCGGGACTAGGAAGCGAGCAGTACTTC	CASSLGAGLGSEQYF
TRBD1	TRBV18	TRBJ2-7	many	TGTGCCAGCTCACCACCGGGGACAGATTTCTACGAGCAGTACTTC	CASSPPGTDFYEQYF
TRBD1	TRBV20-1	TRBJ1-6	many	TGCAGTGCCGCAACAGGGGGAAGGCAGAATTCACCCCTCCACTTT	CSAATGGRQNSPLHF
-	TRBV5-1	TRBJ1-1	many	TGCGCCAGCGGGGGGGCGAGCACTGAAGCTTTCTTT	CASGGASTEAFF
-	TRBV6-2/TRBV6-3	TRBJ1-4	many	TGTGCCAGCAGTTACCGGGAGGGATCGAATGAAAAACTGTTTTTT	CASSYREGSNEKLFF
-	TRBV10-3	TRBJ2-6	many	TGTGCCATCGGGGATGGGGGTGGGGCCAACGTCCTGACTTTC	CAIGDGGGANVLTF
-	TRBV20-1	TRBJ1-1	many	TGCAGTGCTAGAGATCTTACAGGGGAAGCTTTCTTT	CSARDLTGEAFF
-	TRBV5-1	TRBJ2-7	few	TGCGCCAGCAGCTTGGTGGGCGGTTCCTACGAGCAGTACTTC	CASSLVGGSYEQYF
-	TRBV7-9	TRBJ1-1	many	TGTGCCAGCAGCCCGGTGGCCTCGAACACTGAAGCTTTCTTT	CASSPVASNTEAFF
-	TRBV29-1	TRBJ2-7	many	TGCAGCGTTTCTCTCCGGGACCGAGCCTACGAGCAGTACTTC	CSVSLRDRAYEQYF
TRBD1	TRBV12-3/TRBV12-4	TRBJ2-7	many	TGTGCCAGCAGTGGTGGGACAGGGGGCTCCGAGCAGTACTTC	CASSGGTGGSEQYF
-	TRBV14	TRBJ2-3	many	TGTGCCAGCAGCCAAGGTGGAACGGGAGTGGGGATTGGTACGCAGTATTTT	CASSQGGTGVGIGTQYF
TRBD1	TRBV5-5	TRBJ2-6	many	TGTGCCAGCAGCCGGGACAGGGGGGCTGGGGCCAACGTCCTGACTTTC	CASSRDRGAGANVLTF